This TCR beta chain was retrieved from a study of T cell responses to AZD1222 COVID-19 vaccine. Across the study: Combined were second doses at about 4 or about 12 weeks.

This clone has just one count. CDR3 size: 13 residues. CDR1 is GTSNPN, CDR2 SVGIG, per germline (reference sequence). Trimming took 0 bases from V and 6 from J, leaving 12 bases between them. Here immunoSEQ multiplex PCR was the method, and the copy in TCRdb shows in-frame clones only, minus some. The sample has 100,000 to 150,000 clones, approximately 88% seen once. V and J are TRBV30 and TRBJ2-7; the D is unclear. The sequencing here drew on peripheral blood, taken on day 0 of AZD1222 vaccination. This TCR derives from an adult in good health. In DNA, the CDR3 is TGTGCCTGGAGTGTACGGCAGGATGGCGAGCAGTACTTC. Amino acids: CAWSVRQDGEQYF.